This paragraph reports one T cell receptor beta chain. The antigen is unknown. Sequenced by immunoSEQ multiplex PCR; TCRdb stores in-frame clones only, minus some. The sample lists roughly 4,900 clones; 73% were seen once. This sample was included in a study of T cells after posttransplantation cyclophosphamide. Regarding the study as a whole: Tissue-infiltrating T cells from skin or gut overlapped little with blood T cells.

Controls had myeloablative marrow grafts with methotrexate and calcineurin inhibitor, sampled at 1 year. The sequencing here drew on PBMCs, taken around 320 days after allogeneic stem cell transplant with calcineurin inhibitor and methotrexate. This clonotype was sampled from a female patient aged 45-60 years who received an allogeneic stem cell transplant from an unrelated donor, was CMV-positive, and had acute and chronic GVHD. The T cells may come from the graft donor.

This CDR3 is CSGAGDRVNTEAFF. The CDR3 region has the DNA TGCAGCGGGGCTGGGGACAGAGTGAACACTGAAGCTTTCTTT. The chain links TRBV29-1 to TRBJ1-1; 7 bases agree with TRBD1. V lost 7 bases, J lost 0 bases, and 8 bases stayed unmatched. Looked up from germline, CDR1 is SQVTM and CDR2 is ANQGSEA. The CDR3 length is 14 residues.